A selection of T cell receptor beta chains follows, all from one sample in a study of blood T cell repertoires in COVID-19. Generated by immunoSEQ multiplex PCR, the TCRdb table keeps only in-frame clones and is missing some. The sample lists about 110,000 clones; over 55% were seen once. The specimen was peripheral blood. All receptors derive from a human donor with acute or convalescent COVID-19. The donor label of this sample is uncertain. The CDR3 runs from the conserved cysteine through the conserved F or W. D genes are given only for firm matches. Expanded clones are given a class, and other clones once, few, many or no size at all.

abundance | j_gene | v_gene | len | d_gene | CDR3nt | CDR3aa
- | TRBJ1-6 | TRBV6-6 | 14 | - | TGTGCCAGCAGAGACAGTAGAAATAATTCACCCCTCCACTTT | CASRDSRNNSPLHF
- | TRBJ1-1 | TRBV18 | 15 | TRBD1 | TGTGCCAGCTCAGCGACAGGGGTGGTGAACACTGAAGCTTTCTTT | CASSATGVVNTEAFF
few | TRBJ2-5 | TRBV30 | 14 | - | TGTGCCTGGGGTAAAGGCGGCGGGGTGGAGACCCAGTACTTC | CAWGKGGGVETQYF
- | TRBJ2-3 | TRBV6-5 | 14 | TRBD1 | TGTGCCAGCATAACCCCAGGGGGCGGTGATACGCAGTATTTT | CASITPGGGDTQYF
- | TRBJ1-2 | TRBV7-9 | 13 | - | TGTGCCAGCAGCTTAGACAGTAACTATGGCTACACCTTC | CASSLDSNYGYTF
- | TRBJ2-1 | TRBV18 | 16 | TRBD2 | TGTGCCAGCTCACCGGGACTAGCGGGGGGCACCAATGAGCAGTTCTTC | CASSPGLAGGTNEQFF
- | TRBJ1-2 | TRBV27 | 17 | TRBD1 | TGTGCCAGCAGTATGCGACGGGACAGCCTGTTCCTCTATGGCTACACCTTC | CASSMRRDSLFLYGYTF
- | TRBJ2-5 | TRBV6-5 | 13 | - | TGTGCCAGCAGTAGGAGGTTCCAAGAGACCCAGTACTTC | CASSRRFQETQYF
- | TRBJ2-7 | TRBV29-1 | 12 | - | TGCAGCGTCAACACCGTGGCCTACGAGCAGTACTTC | CSVNTVAYEQYF
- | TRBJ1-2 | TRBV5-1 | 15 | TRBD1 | TGCGCCAGCAGCTTTGATAAGGCGACAGGGGCTGGCTACACCTTC | CASSFDKATGAGYTF
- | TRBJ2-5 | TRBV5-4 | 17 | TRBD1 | TGTGCCAGCAGCCCCGGACAGGGGATGGGTGGGGTTGAGACCCAGTACTTC | CASSPGQGMGGVETQYF
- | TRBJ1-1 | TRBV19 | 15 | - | TGTGCCAGTACCCGAAGCTGGTTCATGAACACTGAAGCTTTCTTT | CASTRSWFMNTEAFF
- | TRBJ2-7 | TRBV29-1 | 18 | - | TGCAGCGTTCCCATTAAGCACGGACACGAACTAACCTCCTACGAGCAGTACTTC | CSVPIKHGHELTSYEQYF
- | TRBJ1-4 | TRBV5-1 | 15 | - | TGCGCCAGCAGCTTTGGTTTTGGGGGGGATGAAAAACTGTTTTTT | CASSFGFGGDEKLFF
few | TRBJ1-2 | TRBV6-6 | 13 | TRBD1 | TGTGCCAGCAGGGGGGGACAGTCCTATGGCTACACCTTC | CASRGGQSYGYTF
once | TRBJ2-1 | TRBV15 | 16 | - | TGTGCCACCAGCAGAGATCTGGGGGGGCCCTACAATGAGCAGTTCTTC | CATSRDLGGPYNEQFF
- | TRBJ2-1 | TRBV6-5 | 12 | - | TGTGCCAGCAGTTACTCGGGACAACGGCAGTTCTTC | CASSYSGQRQFF
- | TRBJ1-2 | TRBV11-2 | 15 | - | TGTGCCAGCAGCTTAGTACAGGGAACGAACTATGGCTACACCTTC | CASSLVQGTNYGYTF
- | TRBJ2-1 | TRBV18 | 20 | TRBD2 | TGTGCCAGCTCACCAGGCGTCGGTGCTAGCGGGGGAAGCTCCTACAATGAGCAGTTCTTC | CASSPGVGASGGSSYNEQFF
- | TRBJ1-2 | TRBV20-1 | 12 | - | TGCAGTGCTAGTGGCACTTCCTATGGCTACACCTTC | CSASGTSYGYTF
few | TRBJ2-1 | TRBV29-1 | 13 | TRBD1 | TGCAGCGTTGAACGGGACAGGGTCTATGAGCAGTTCTTC | CSVERDRVYEQFF
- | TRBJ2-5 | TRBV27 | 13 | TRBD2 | TGTGCCAGCAGTTTAGGTGGACTAGCGGAGGTGTACTTC | CASSLGGLAEVYF
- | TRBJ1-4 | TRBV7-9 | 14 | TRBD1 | TGTGCCAGCAGCTCGGGACAGGGAAATGAAAAACTGTTTTTT | CASSSGQGNEKLFF
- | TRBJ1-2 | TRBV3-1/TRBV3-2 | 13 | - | TGTGCCAGCAGCCTGGAGATTAACTATGGCTACACCTTC | CASSLEINYGYTF
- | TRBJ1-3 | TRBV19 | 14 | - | TGTGCCAGTAGTGCAGGGGCCTCTGGAAACACCATATATTTT | CASSAGASGNTIYF
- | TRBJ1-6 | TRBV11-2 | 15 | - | TGTGCCAGCAGCCTAAACGGGGAATATAATTCACCCCTCCATTTT | CASSLNGEYNSPLHF
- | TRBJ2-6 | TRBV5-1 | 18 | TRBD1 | TGCGCCAGCAGCTTGGTTGTAGGGGGCGCTTCCGGGGCCAACGTCCTGACTTTC | CASSLVVGGASGANVLTF
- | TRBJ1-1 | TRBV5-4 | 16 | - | TGTGCCAGCAGTAATGGGAGGCGGCACATGAACACTGAAGCTTTCTTT | CASSNGRRHMNTEAFF
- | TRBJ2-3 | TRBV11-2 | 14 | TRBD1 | TGTGCCACCACCAGGACAGGGCTCACAGATACGCAGTATTTT | CATTRTGLTDTQYF
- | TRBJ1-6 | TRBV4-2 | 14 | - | TGTGCCAGCAGCCAAGATCGCGGGGGGACACCCCTCCACTTT | CASSQDRGGTPLHF
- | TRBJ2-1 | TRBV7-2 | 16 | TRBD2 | TGTGCCAGCAGCTTAGCGGGGACTAGCGTTTACAATGAGCAGTTCTTC | CASSLAGTSVYNEQFF
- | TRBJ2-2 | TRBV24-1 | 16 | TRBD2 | TGTGCCACCAGTGATCCGTGGACTAGCGGGGCCGGGGAGCTGTTTTTT | CATSDPWTSGAGELFF
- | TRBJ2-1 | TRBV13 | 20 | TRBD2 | TGTGCCAGCAGCTCCCCCCTCCCGGCCCCTGTTGGACTAGCGGCCAATGAGCAGTTCTTC | CASSSPLPAPVGLAANEQFF
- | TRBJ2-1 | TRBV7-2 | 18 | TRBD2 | TGTGCCAGCAGCTTAGCGGGGCTAGCGGGCAGGCCATCCAATGAGCAGTTCTTC | CASSLAGLAGRPSNEQFF
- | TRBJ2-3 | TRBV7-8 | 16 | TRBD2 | TGTGCCAGCAGCTCGCGACTAGCGGGGGGGAAGGTTACGCAGTATTTT | CASSSRLAGGKVTQYF
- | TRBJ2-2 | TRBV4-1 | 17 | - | TGCGCCAGCAGCCAAGATTCGTGGGGGCCCAACACCGGGGAGCTGTTTTTT | CASSQDSWGPNTGELFF
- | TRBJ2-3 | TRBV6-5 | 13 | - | TGTGCCAGCAGGAAGACAGCCTCAGATACGCAGTATTTT | CASRKTASDTQYF
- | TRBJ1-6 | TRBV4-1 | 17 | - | TGCGCCAGCAGCCATAGACAGGCGAGCTCCTATAATTCACCCCTCCACTTT | CASSHRQASSYNSPLHF
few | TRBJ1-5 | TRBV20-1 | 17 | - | TGCAGTGCTAGTCCGCTTCAGAGGGGGGGCGCACCTCAGCCCCAGCATTTT | CSASPLQRGGAPQPQHF
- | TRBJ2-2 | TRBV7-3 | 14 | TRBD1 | TGTGCCAGCAGCCCCGACAGGGGCACCGGGGAGCTGTTTTTT | CASSPDRGTGELFF
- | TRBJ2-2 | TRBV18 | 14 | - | TGTGCCAGCTCACCAGGGGCGAGGACCGGGGAGCTGTTTTTT | CASSPGARTGELFF